This is a list of T cell receptor beta chains from one sample in a study of early T cells in non-severe SARS-CoV-2 infection. Using its own MiXCR run on the 5' RACE reads, TCRdb lists one record per CDR3 protein. The repertoire holds approximately 30,000 distinct CDR3 sequences, with 5% to 7% as singletons. Sequencing input: whole blood. These receptors were collected from an adult who was a healthcare worker with PCR-confirmed SARS-CoV-2 infection or an uninfected control (not recorded which). The CDR3 runs from the conserved cysteine through the conserved F or W. The order of the fields is V gene, clone size, D gene, J gene, CDR3 length, CDR3 protein, CDR3 DNA. D genes are given only for firm matches. Size is omitted from some rows. Given values are once, few, many or a class for expanded clones.

v_gene: TRBV5-4
abundance: many
d_gene: -
j_gene: TRBJ2-2
len: 17
CDR3aa: CASSSYASGLFPGELFF
CDR3nt: TGTGCCAGCAGCTCCTATGCGAGCGGGCTCTTCCCCGGGGAGCTGTTTTTT

v_gene: TRBV10-3
abundance: many
d_gene: -
j_gene: TRBJ1-5
len: 15
CDR3aa: CAISNADRLNQPQHF
CDR3nt: TGTGCCATCAGTAACGCGGACAGACTCAATCAGCCCCAGCATTTT

v_gene: TRBV7-2
abundance: -
d_gene: -
j_gene: TRBJ2-4
len: 14
CDR3aa: CASSLGGTKNIQYF
CDR3nt: TGTGCCAGCAGCTTAGGGGGAACCAAAAACATTCAGTACTTC

v_gene: TRBV2
abundance: many
d_gene: -
j_gene: TRBJ2-1
len: 12
CDR3aa: CAGGGPAMSQFF
CDR3nt: TGTGCCGGGGGGGGGCCGGCAATGTCGCAGTTCTTC

v_gene: TRBV10-3
abundance: -
d_gene: TRBD1
j_gene: TRBJ2-1
len: 12
CDR3aa: CATGQGRSPYGF
CDR3nt: TGTGCCACGGGACAGGGCAGATCCCCCTACGGATTC

v_gene: TRBV18
abundance: few
d_gene: TRBD2
j_gene: TRBJ2-3
len: 14
CDR3aa: CASRTSGGTDTQYF
CDR3nt: TGTGCCAGCCGGACTAGCGGGGGAACAGATACGCAGTATTTT

v_gene: TRBV12-5
abundance: many
d_gene: -
j_gene: TRBJ2-1
len: 14
CDR3aa: CASGLVPLGNEQFF
CDR3nt: TGTGCTAGTGGTTTGGTACCCTTGGGGAATGAGCAGTTCTTC

v_gene: TRBV19
abundance: many
d_gene: TRBD2
j_gene: TRBJ2-2
len: 15
CDR3aa: CASSIWSSGSGELFF
CDR3nt: TGTGCCAGTAGTATTTGGTCTAGCGGGTCCGGGGAGCTGTTTTTT

v_gene: TRBV12-3/TRBV12-4
abundance: many
d_gene: -
j_gene: TRBJ2-3
len: 14
CDR3aa: CATRLLASTDTQYF
CDR3nt: TGTGCCACCCGGTTGCTCGCTAGCACAGATACGCAGTATTTT

v_gene: TRBV29-1
abundance: many
d_gene: -
j_gene: TRBJ2-1
len: 11
CDR3aa: CSSGWHLEQFF
CDR3nt: TGCAGCTCCGGCTGGCACCTTGAGCAGTTCTTC

v_gene: TRBV24-1
abundance: -
d_gene: -
j_gene: TRBJ2-1
len: 14
CDR3aa: CATSDLLEGNEQFF
CDR3nt: TGTGCCACCAGTGATTTACTCGAAGGGAATGAGCAGTTCTTC

v_gene: TRBV18
abundance: many
d_gene: -
j_gene: TRBJ2-1
len: 15
CDR3aa: CASSPLTSIHNEQFF
CDR3nt: TGTGCCAGCTCACCACTAACTAGCATCCACAATGAGCAGTTCTTC

v_gene: TRBV27
abundance: many
d_gene: TRBD2
j_gene: TRBJ2-2
len: 14
CDR3aa: CASRPGLNTGELFF
CDR3nt: TGTGCCAGCAGACCGGGACTAAACACCGGGGAGCTGTTTTTT

v_gene: TRBV11-2
abundance: -
d_gene: TRBD1
j_gene: TRBJ2-5
len: 15
CDR3aa: CASTRGQGGTETQYF
CDR3nt: TGTGCCAGCACCCGGGGACAGGGCGGGACGGAGACCCAGTACTTC

v_gene: TRBV10-3
abundance: many
d_gene: TRBD2
j_gene: TRBJ2-3
len: 15
CDR3aa: CAISDLAGGTDTQYF
CDR3nt: TGTGCCATCAGTGACCTAGCGGGGGGCACAGATACGCAGTATTTT

v_gene: TRBV11-1
abundance: many
d_gene: TRBD2
j_gene: TRBJ2-7
len: 19
CDR3aa: CASSFPPGSGGFLSYEQYF
CDR3nt: TGTGCCAGCAGCTTCCCCCCGGGAAGCGGGGGGTTCCTCTCCTACGAGCAGTACTTC

v_gene: TRBV11-2
abundance: many
d_gene: -
j_gene: TRBJ2-7
len: 14
CDR3aa: CASSLEAISYEQYF
CDR3nt: TGTGCCAGCAGCTTAGAAGCAATTTCCTACGAGCAGTACTTC

v_gene: TRBV12-3/TRBV12-4
abundance: few
d_gene: -
j_gene: TRBJ1-5
len: 14
CDR3aa: CASSSWGAEQPQHF
CDR3nt: TGTGCCAGCAGTTCATGGGGGGCAGAGCAGCCCCAGCATTTT

v_gene: TRBV30
abundance: -
d_gene: -
j_gene: TRBJ2-3
len: 11
CDR3aa: CVFRQLTSQYF
CDR3nt: TGTGTCTTTCGACAGCTTACGTCGCAGTATTTT

v_gene: TRBV19
abundance: many
d_gene: -
j_gene: TRBJ2-7
len: 17
CDR3aa: CASSIDAGANYLYEQYF
CDR3nt: TGTGCCAGTAGTATAGATGCAGGGGCGAACTACCTCTACGAGCAGTACTTC

v_gene: TRBV29-1
abundance: -
d_gene: TRBD2
j_gene: TRBJ2-3
len: 16
CDR3aa: CSVEGGLAGAVDTQYF
CDR3nt: TGCAGCGTTGAAGGAGGCCTAGCGGGGGCCGTAGATACGCAGTATTTT

v_gene: TRBV30
abundance: many
d_gene: -
j_gene: TRBJ2-7
len: 13
CDR3aa: CAWSPGTSYEQYF
CDR3nt: TGTGCCTGGAGTCCTGGCACGTCCTACGAGCAGTACTTC

v_gene: TRBV6-6
abundance: many
d_gene: -
j_gene: TRBJ2-2
len: 14
CDR3aa: CASIGTSNTGELFF
CDR3nt: TGTGCCAGCATTGGGACCTCGAACACCGGGGAGCTGTTTTTT

v_gene: TRBV2
abundance: -
d_gene: -
j_gene: TRBJ1-1
len: 13
CDR3aa: CASSATPGTEAFF
CDR3nt: TGTGCCAGCAGTGCAACCCCGGGCACTGAAGCTTTCTTT

v_gene: TRBV2
abundance: many
d_gene: -
j_gene: TRBJ2-3
len: 14
CDR3aa: CASKDNTGTDTQYF
CDR3nt: TGTGCCAGCAAGGATAACACCGGCACAGATACGCAGTATTTT

v_gene: TRBV7-3
abundance: many
d_gene: -
j_gene: TRBJ2-5
len: 13
CDR3aa: CASSSDRQETQYF
CDR3nt: TGTGCCAGCAGCTCGGACAGACAAGAGACCCAGTACTTC

v_gene: TRBV12-3/TRBV12-4
abundance: -
d_gene: -
j_gene: TRBJ2-7
len: 14
CDR3aa: CASSLLEGRDEQYF
CDR3nt: TGTGCCAGCAGTTTATTGGAGGGTAGGGACGAGCAGTACTTC